This T cell receptor beta chain derives from a study of CD8 T cells in ankylosing spondylitis. Broader study findings: A motif of roughly 8 highly homologous TCR beta variants was seen as apparently characteristic of ankylosing spondylitis blood.

TCRdb reprocessed the 5' RACE reads via MiXCR and lists one record per CDR3 protein. The sample lists a few hundred thousand distinct CDR3 sequences, 6% to 8% occurring once. This CDR3 is built from 12 residues. CDR1 is SQVTM and CDR2 is ANQGSEA in the germline V gene. Between the trimmed V and J ends, which lost 8 bases and 11 bases, there was a span of 20 bases. This clonotype was detected ten times or more. No antigen is known for it. Sequencing input: blood, either unsorted or a sorted T cell fraction (not recorded which). The TCR sequence derives from a male donor with ankylosing spondylitis. V and J are TRBV29-1 and TRBJ2-3; D assignment may be TRBD1 or TRBD2 (5 bases each). The CDR3 protein is CSSRDPTFGQYF. DNA of the CDR3: TGCAGCTCCCGGGACCCCACCTTCGGGCAGTATTTT.